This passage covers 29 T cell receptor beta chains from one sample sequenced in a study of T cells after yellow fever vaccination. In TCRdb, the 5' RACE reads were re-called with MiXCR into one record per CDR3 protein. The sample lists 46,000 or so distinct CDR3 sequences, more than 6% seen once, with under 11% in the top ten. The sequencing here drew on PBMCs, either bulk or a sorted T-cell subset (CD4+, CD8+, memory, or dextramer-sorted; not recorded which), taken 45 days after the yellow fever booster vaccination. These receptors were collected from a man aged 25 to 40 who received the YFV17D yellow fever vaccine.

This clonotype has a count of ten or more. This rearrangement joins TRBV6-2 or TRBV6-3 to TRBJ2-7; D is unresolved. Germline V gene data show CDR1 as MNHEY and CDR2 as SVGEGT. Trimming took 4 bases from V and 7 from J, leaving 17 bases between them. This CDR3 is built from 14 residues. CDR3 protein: CASSSSVSVGEQYF. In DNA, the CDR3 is TGTGCCAGCAGTTCCAGCGTTTCAGTGGGGGAGCAGTACTTC.

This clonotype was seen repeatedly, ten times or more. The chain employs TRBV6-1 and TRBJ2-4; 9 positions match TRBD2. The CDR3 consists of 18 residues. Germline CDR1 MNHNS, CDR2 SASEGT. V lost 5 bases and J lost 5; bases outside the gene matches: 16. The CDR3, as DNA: TGTGCCAGCAGTATCGGGGGGGAGCTAGCGGGAACGCAAAACATTCAGTACTTC. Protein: CASSIGGELAGTQNIQYF.

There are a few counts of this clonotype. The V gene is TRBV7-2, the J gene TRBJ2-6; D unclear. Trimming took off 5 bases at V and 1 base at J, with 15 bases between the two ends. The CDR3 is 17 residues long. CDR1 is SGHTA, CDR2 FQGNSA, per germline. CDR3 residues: CASSPGPSWSGANVLTF. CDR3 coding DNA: TGTGCCAGCAGCCCGGGCCCCTCCTGGTCTGGGGCCAACGTCCTGACTTTC.

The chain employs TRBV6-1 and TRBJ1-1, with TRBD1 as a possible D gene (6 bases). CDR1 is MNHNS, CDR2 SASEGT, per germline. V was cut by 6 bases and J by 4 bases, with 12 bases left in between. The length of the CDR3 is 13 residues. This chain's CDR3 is CASRRRGGTEAFF. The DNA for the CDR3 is TGTGCCAGCAGGCGCAGGGGTGGCACTGAAGCTTTCTTT.

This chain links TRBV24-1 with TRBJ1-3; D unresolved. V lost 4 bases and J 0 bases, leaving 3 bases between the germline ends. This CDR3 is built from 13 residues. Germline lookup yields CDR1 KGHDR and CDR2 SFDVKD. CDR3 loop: CATSDNSGNTIYF. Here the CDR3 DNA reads TGTGCCACCAGTGACAACTCTGGAAACACCATATATTTT.

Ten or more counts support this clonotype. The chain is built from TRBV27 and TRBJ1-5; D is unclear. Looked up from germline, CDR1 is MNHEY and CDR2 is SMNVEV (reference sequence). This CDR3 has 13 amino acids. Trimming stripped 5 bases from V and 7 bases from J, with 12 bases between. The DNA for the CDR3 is TGTGCCAGCAGTCAGAGGGTAGGCCAGCCCCAGCATTTT. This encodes CASSQRVGQPQHF.

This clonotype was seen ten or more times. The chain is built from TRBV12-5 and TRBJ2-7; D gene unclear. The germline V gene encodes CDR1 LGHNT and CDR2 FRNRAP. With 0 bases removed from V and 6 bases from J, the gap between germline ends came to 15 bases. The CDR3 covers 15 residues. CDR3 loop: CASGLVLGSLGEQYF. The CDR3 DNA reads TGTGCTAGTGGTTTGGTACTGGGCTCGCTTGGCGAGCAGTACTTC.

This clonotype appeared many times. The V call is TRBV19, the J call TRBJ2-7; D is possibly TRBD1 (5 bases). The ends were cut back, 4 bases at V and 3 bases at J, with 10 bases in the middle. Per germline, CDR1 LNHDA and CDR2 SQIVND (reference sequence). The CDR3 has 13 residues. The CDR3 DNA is TGTGCCAGTAGTAAGAATCAGGGCTACGAGCAGTACTTC. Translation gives CASSKNQGYEQYF.

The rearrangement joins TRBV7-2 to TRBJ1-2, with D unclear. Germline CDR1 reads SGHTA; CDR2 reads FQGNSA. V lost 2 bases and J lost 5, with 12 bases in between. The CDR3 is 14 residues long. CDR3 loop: CASSLMTSFYGYTF. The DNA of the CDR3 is TGTGCCAGCAGCTTAATGACCAGCTTTTATGGCTACACCTTC.

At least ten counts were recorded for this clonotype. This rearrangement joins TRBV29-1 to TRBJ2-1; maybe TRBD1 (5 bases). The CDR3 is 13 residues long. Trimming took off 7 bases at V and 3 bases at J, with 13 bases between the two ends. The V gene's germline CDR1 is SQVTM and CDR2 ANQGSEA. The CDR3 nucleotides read TGCAGCGCCCCTGGGGCCGGCTACAATGAGCAGTTCTTC. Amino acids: CSAPGAGYNEQFF.

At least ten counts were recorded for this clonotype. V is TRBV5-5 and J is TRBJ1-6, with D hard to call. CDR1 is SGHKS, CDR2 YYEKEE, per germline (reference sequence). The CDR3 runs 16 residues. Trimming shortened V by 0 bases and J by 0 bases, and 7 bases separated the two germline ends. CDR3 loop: CASSLESDSYNSPLHF. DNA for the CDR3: TGTGCCAGCAGCTTGGAGTCGGACTCCTATAATTCACCCCTCCACTTT. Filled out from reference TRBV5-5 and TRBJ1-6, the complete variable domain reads DAGVTQSPTHLIKTRGQQVTLRCSPISGHKSVSWYQQVLGQGPQFIFQYYEKEERGRGNFPDRFSARQFPNYSSELNVNALLLGDSALYLCASSLESDSYNSPLHFGNGTRLTVT.

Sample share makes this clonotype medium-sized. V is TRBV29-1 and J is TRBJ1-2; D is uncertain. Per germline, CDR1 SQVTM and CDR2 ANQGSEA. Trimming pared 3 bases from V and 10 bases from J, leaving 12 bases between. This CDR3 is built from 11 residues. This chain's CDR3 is CSVEVQRYYTF. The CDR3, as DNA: TGCAGCGTTGAGGTTCAGAGGTACTACACCTTC.

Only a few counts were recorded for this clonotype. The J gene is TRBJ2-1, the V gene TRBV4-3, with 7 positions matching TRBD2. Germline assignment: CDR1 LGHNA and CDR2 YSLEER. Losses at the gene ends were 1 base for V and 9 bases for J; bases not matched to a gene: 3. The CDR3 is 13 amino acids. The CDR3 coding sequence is TGCGCCAGCAGCCAAGGTGCGGGAGTTGAGCAGTTCTTC. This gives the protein CASSQGAGVEQFF.

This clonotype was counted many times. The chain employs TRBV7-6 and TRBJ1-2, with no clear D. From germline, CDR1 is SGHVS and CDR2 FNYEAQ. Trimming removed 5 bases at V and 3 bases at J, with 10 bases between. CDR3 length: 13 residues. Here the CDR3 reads CASSLGLDYGYTF. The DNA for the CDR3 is TGTGCCAGCAGCCTCGGACTCGACTATGGCTACACCTTC.

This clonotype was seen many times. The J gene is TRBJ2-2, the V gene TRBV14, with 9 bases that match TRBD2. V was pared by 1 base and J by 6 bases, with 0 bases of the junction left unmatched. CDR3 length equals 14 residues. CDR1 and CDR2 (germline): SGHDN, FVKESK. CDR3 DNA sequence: TGTGCCAGCAGCCAAGTAGCGGGAGCCGGGGAGCTGTTTTTT. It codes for CASSQVAGAGELFF.

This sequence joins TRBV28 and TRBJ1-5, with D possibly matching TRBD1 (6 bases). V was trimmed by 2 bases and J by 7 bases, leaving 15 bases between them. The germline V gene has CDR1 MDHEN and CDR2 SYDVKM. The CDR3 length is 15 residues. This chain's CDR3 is CASSLSGGGGQPQHF. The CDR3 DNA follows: TGTGCCAGCAGTTTAAGCGGGGGCGGGGGCCAGCCCCAGCATTTT.

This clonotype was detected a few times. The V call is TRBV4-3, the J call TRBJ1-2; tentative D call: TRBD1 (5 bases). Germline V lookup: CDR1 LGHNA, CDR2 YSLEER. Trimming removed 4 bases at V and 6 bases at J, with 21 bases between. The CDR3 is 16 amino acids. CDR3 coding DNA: TGCGCCAGCAGCCCCGGCGGGGGTCGTGACAGCGATGGCTACACCTTC. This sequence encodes CASSPGGGRDSDGYTF.

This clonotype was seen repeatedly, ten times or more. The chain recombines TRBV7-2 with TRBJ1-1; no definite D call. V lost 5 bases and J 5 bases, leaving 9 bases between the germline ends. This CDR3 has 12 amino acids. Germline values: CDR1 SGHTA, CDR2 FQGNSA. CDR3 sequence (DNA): TGTGCCAGCAGCATCCTGGGGACTGAAGCTTTCTTT. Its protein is CASSILGTEAFF.

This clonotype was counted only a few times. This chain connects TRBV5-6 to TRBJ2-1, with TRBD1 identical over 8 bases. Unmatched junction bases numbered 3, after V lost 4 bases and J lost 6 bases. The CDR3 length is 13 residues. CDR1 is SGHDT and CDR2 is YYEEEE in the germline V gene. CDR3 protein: CASSPDRANEQFF. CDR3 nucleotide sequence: TGTGCCAGCAGCCCGGACAGGGCCAATGAGCAGTTCTTC.

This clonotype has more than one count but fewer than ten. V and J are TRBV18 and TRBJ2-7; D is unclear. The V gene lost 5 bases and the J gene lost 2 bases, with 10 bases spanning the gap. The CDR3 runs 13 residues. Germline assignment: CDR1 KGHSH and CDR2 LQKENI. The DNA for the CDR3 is TGTGCCAGCTCAGCAGAAGCCCCCTACGAGCAGTACTTC. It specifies CASSAEAPYEQYF. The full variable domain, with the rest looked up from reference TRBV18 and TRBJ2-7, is NAGVMQNPRHLVRRRGQEARLRCSPMKGHSHVYWYRQLPEEGLKFMVYLQKENIIDESGMPKERFSAEFPKEGPSILRIQQVVRGDSAAYFCASSAEAPYEQYFGPGTRLTVT.

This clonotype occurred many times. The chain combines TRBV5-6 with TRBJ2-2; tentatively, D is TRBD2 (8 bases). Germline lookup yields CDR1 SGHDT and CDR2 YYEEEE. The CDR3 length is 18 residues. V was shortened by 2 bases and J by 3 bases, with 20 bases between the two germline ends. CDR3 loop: CASSFRGSGSVYTGELFF. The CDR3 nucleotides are TGTGCCAGCAGCTTCAGGGGGAGCGGGAGTGTCTACACCGGGGAGCTGTTTTTT. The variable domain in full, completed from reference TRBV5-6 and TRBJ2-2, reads DAGVTQSPTHLIKTRGQQVTLRCSPKSGHDTVSWYQQALGQGPQFIFQYYEEEERQRGNFPDRFSGHQFPNYSSELNVNALLLGDSALYLCASSFRGSGSVYTGELFFGEGSRLTVL.

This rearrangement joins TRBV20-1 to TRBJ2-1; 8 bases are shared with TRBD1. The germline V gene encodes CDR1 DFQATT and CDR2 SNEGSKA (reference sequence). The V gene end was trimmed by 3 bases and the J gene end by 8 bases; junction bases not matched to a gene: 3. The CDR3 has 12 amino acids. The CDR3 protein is CSARDRDDEQFF. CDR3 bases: TGCAGTGCTAGGGACAGGGACGATGAGCAGTTCTTC.

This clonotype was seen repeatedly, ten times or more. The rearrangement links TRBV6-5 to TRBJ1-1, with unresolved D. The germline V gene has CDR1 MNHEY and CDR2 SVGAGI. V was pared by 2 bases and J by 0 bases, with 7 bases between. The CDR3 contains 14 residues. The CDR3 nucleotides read TGTGCCAGCAGTTACCGGGATCTGAACACTGAAGCTTTCTTT. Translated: CASSYRDLNTEAFF.

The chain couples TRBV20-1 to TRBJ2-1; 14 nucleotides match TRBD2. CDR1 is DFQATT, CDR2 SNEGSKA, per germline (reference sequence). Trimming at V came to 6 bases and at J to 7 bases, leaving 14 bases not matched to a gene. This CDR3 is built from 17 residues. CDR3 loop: CSAPPGAGLAGANEQFF. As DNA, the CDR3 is TGCAGTGCCCCGCCGGGCGCGGGACTAGCGGGAGCTAATGAGCAGTTCTTC.

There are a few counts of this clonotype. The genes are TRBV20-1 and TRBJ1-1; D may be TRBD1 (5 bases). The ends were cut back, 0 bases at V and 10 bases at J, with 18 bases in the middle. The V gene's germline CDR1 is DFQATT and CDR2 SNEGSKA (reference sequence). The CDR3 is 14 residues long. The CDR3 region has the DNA TGCAGTGCTAGAGATAGTTGGGGGGGGGTTGGAGCTTTCTTT. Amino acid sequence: CSARDSWGGVGAFF.

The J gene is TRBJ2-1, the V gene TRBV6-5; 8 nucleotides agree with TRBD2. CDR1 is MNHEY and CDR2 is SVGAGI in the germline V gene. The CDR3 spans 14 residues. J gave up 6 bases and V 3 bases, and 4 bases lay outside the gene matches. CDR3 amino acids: CASSYIGRANEQFF. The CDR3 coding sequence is TGTGCCAGCAGTTATATCGGGAGGGCCAATGAGCAGTTCTTC.

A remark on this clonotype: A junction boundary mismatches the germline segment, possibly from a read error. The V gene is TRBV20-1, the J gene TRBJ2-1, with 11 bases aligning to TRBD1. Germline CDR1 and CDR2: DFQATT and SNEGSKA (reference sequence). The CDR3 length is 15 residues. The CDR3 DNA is TGCAGTGCTATACGGACAGGGGGCGCGGACAATGAGCATTTCTTC. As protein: CSAIRTGGADNEHFF.

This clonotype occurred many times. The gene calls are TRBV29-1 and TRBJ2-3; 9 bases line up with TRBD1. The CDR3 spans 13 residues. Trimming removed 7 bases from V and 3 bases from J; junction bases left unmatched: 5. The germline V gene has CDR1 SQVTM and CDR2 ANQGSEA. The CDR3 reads CSADRGGTDTQYF. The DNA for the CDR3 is TGCAGCGCTGACAGGGGGGGAACAGATACGCAGTATTTT.

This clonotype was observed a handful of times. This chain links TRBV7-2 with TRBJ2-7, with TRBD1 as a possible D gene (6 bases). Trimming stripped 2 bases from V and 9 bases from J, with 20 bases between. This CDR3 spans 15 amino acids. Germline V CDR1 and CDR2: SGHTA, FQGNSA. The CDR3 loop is CASSLIGRGDQGQYF. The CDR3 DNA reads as TGTGCCAGCAGCTTAATCGGCAGGGGTGATCAGGGGCAGTACTTC.